This TCR beta chain originates from a study of Graves' ophthalmopathy and Graves' hyperthyroidism (dated by TCRdb to the late 2010s). In terms of the full investigation: Peripheral blood samples were taken at the time of initial diagnosis, before any treatment was given. In total, 135 blood samples were TCR-sequenced: fewer than 50 ophthalmopathy, over 70 hyperthyroidism and some 17 hyperthyroidism-to-ophthalmopathy patients. TCR beta repertoire signatures were used to distinguish Graves' ophthalmopathy from Graves' hyperthyroidism and to predict progression to ophthalmopathy. Following sample collection, hyperthyroidism patients were given methimazole at a starting dose of 30 mg daily, and ophthalmopathy patients were given high-dose intravenous methylprednisolone. In more than five hyperthyroidism patients, the T-cell repertoires found in thyroid tissue were compared with those found in blood. To explore V-J signatures that separate ophthalmopathy from hyperthyroidism, a discovery set of around 97 patients was enrolled, consisting of approximately 45 with ophthalmopathy and around 60 with stable hyperthyroidism. The roughly 90 discovery patients were divided at random into training and test sets in a 7:3 ratio. An independent validation cohort comprised some 19 hyperthyroidism patients and about 16 patients who later progressed from hyperthyroidism to ophthalmopathy.

The ophthalmopathy patients had moderately to severely active disease, with a Clinical Activity Score of 3 or higher, a NOSPECS grade of 4 or higher, and a disease duration of less than 3 months. Patients with other autoimmune diseases, uncontrolled infections, pregnancy or lactation were excluded. Diagnosis was based on clinical symptoms, serum thyroxine, TRAb, thyroid ultrasound and orbital computed tomography. PBMCs were isolated from 7.5 to 10 ml of fresh peripheral blood by Ficoll-Paque density gradient centrifugation. Trizol reagent was used to extract the total RNA, and its quality was then checked on an Agilent 2100 Bioanalyzer. In its sample, this clonotype was seen many times. What antigen it recognizes has not been identified. The record has no base qualities; no much larger clone is one base away. From the cysteine up to the phenylalanine, the CDR3 has a length of 16 residues. Only the CDR3 part of the read is kept: 48 bases, read in frame from the first base. The germline ends are 14 bases apart after V is trimmed by 4 bases and J by 2 bases. CDR1 and CDR2 were assigned from the germline V gene as SGHTA and FQGTGA.

Broader findings and caveats from the paper: Among expanded thyroid clonotypes with frequency above 0.001, most also showed up in blood, which suggests that blood repertoires may reflect the thyroid immune response. Ophthalmopathy was separated from stable hyperthyroidism by the 13-signature model with roughly 88% sensitivity and approximately 84% specificity in cross-validation and with 80%/75% in the test set. Sample size was not statistically predetermined, and group allocation was not concealed from the investigators. In validation, the model predicted ophthalmopathy progression with about 71% sensitivity and less than 80% specificity; roughly 12 predicted patients were CT-confirmed with GO in a median of approximately six months.

For repertoire sequencing, the TCR beta CDR3 regions were amplified from RNA transcripts. The first round was an RT-PCR using HTBI primers with the Qiagen OneStep RT-PCR kit, and this first round was followed by a second-round multiplex PCR, then size selection and purification. Sequencing of the libraries was carried out on an Illumina HiSeq2000 in paired-end mode with 100 bp reads. The source study handled its data this way. SOAPnuke was used to process the reads, removing any read that contained adapters or uncalled bases, had a mean Phred below 15, or lacked an exact match to the constant primer or identifier. COPE v1.2.5 was used to merge high-quality paired reads. Unique nucleotide sequences were defined as clonotypes and aligned to IMGT TRB V, D and J references using MiTCR v1.1. The analysis was limited to V-J combinations with a frequency above 0.0001, which together covered 99.2% of the repertoires. For each V-J combination, a TCR clonal expansion and chaos score was defined as F50 clonal expansion divided by the chaos observed in the TCRdist matrix. Welch's t-statistics and random forest were used to reduce features to more than ten V-J combinations, which were fed into a naive Bayes classifier. The Morisita-Horn index was used to measure how similar the thyroid and blood repertoires were. TCRdb's own reprocessing of the public reads used fastp at Q25 and MiXCR and kept productive beta chains. One record per CDR3 amino acid sequence lists the most common genes and DNA. The V and J calls were not made by the authors but by TCRdb's processing. The sample table lists about 170,000 distinct CDR3 sequences, 37% of them with a count of one. The biggest ten clones account for around 5.8% of the sample.

Sequenced sample: peripheral blood. This receptor was taken from a woman in her forties with Graves' ophthalmopathy. Donor details come from another sample of the same person, matched by shared clones. The sequence joins TRBV7-3 to TRBJ2-2; the D gene cannot be named for sure. The CDR3 reads as follows: CASSSRASLNTGELFF. At the DNA level, the sequence is TGTGCCAGCAGCTCAAGGGCCAGCTTAAACACCGGGGAGCTGTTTTTT.